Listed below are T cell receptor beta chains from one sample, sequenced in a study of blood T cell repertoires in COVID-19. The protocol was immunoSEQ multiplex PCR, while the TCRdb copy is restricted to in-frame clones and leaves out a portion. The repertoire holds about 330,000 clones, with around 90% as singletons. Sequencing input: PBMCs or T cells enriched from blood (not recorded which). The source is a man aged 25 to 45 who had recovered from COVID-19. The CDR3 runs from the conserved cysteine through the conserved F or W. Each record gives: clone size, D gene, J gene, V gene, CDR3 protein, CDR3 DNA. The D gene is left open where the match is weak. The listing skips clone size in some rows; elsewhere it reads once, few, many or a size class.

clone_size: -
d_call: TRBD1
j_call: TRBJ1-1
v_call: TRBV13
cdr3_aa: CASIEAGTATIVNTEAFF
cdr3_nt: TGTGCCAGCATCGAAGCCGGGACAGCGACGATCGTGAACACTGAAGCTTTCTTT

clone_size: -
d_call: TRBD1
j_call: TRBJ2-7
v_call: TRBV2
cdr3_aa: CARTGNGYEQYF
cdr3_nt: TGTGCCAGGACAGGGAATGGCTACGAGCAGTACTTC

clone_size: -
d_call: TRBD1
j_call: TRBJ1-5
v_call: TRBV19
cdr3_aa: CASGGTGNQPQHF
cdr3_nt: TGTGCCAGTGGAGGGACAGGCAATCAGCCCCAGCATTTT

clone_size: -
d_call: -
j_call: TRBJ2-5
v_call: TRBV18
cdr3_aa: CASSKDFQETQYF
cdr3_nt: TGTGCCAGCTCCAAGGACTTTCAAGAGACCCAGTACTTC

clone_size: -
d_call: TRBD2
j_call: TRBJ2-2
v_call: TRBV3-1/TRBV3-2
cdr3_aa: CASSQSLGLAGGKNTGELFF
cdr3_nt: TGTGCCAGCAGCCAAAGCTTGGGACTAGCGGGGGGCAAGAACACCGGGGAGCTGTTTTTT

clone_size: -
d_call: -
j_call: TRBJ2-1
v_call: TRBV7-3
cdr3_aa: CASSQTSNNEQFF
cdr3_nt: TGTGCCAGCAGCCAAACTAGCAACAATGAGCAGTTCTTC

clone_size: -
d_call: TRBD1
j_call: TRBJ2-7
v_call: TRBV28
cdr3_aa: CASSLGQVHEQYF
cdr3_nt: TGTGCCAGCAGTCTGGGACAGGTCCACGAGCAGTACTTC

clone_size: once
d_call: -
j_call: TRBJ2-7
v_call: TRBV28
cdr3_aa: CASSSAEGRRPYEQYF
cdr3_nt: TGTGCCAGCAGTTCCGCCGAGGGCAGGCGCCCCTACGAGCAGTACTTC

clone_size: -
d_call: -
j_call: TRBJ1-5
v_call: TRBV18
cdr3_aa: CASSIAGDQPQHF
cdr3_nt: TGTGCCAGCTCAATAGCCGGTGATCAGCCCCAGCATTTT

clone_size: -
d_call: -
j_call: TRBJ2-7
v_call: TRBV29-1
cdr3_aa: CSLIPADRYEQYF
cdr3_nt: TGCAGCCTCATCCCAGCGGACAGATACGAGCAGTACTTC

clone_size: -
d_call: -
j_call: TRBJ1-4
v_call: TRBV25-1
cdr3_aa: CASSERLGQVTEKLFF
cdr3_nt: TGTGCCAGCAGTGAAAGGTTGGGTCAGGTAACTGAAAAACTGTTTTTT